This entry concerns a single TCR beta chain. Its matching antigen is unknown. V lost 0 bases to trimming and J lost 0 bases; unmatched junction nucleotides: 10. Germline CDR1 reads SQVTM; CDR2 reads ANQGSEA. The CDR3 length is 19 residues. The data stem from a study of T cells in localized non-small cell lung cancer. Whole-study findings and limits: Maximal T cell clonality occurred in uninvolved adjacent lung, with tumor ranking below it. Longer overall survival was seen with higher T cell density measured in blood. Sequencing involved a lone tumor region, leaving heterogeneity possible. A median roughly 50 of the top 100 tumor clones appeared in adjacent lung.

The assay was immunoSEQ multiplex PCR, and TCRdb's table has in-frame clones only and misses some. Of approximately 5,100 clones in the sample, about 28% were seen once. The sequenced sample was lung tumor tissue, obtained before any cancer treatment. The TCR was taken from a female donor older than 55 with stage I lung adenocarcinoma. The chain has TRBV29-1 and TRBJ2-2; 10 bases map to TRBD2. For the CDR3, the DNA is TGCAGCGTTGAAGATCTTGGGGCTAGCGGGGGTACGAACACCGGGGAGCTGTTTTTT. Its translation: CSVEDLGASGGTNTGELFF.